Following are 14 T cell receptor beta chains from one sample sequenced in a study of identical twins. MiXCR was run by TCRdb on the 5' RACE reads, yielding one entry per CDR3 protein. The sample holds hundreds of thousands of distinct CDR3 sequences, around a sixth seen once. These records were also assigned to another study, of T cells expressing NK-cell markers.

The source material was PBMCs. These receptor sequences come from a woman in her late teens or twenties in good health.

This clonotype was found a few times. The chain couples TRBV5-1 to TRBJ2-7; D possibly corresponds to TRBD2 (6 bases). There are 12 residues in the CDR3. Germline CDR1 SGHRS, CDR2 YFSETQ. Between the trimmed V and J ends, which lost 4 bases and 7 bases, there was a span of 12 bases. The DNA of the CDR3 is TGCGCCAGCAGCGTATACCGGGGGGAGCAGTACTTC. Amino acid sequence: CASSVYRGEQYF.

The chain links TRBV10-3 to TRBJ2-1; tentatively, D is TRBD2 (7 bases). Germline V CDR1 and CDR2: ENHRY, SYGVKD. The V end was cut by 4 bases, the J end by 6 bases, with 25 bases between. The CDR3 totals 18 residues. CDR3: CAISVGGGRGLNVNEQFF. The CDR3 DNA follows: TGTGCCATCAGTGTGGGGGGTGGGCGGGGGCTCAACGTCAATGAGCAGTTCTTC.

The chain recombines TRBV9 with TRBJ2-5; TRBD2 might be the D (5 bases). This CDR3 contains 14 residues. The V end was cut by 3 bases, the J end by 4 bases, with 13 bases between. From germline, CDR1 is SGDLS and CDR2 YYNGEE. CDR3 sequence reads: CASSAIAEGETQYF. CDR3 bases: TGTGCCAGCAGCGCCATCGCTGAGGGAGAGACCCAGTACTTC.

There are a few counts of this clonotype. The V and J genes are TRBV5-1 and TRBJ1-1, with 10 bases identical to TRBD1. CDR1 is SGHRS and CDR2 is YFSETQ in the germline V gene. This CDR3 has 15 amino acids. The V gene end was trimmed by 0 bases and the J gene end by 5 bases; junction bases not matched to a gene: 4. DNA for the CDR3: TGCGCCAGCAGCTTGGCGGGGGGACAGGGGACTGAAGCTTTCTTT. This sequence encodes CASSLAGGQGTEAFF.

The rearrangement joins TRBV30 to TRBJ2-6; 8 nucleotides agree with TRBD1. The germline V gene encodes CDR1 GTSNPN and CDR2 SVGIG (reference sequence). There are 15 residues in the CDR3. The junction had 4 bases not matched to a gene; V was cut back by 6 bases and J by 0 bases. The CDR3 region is CACPDRGSGANVLTF. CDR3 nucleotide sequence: TGTGCCTGCCCAGACAGGGGCTCTGGGGCCAACGTCCTGACTTTC.

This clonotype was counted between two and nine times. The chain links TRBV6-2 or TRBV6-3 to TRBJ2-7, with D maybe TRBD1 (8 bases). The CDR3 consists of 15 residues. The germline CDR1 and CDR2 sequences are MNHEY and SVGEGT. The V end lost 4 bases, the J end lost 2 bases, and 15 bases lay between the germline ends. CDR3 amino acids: CASSSTGGRAYEQYF. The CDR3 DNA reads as TGTGCCAGCAGTTCTACAGGGGGGAGGGCCTACGAGCAGTACTTC.

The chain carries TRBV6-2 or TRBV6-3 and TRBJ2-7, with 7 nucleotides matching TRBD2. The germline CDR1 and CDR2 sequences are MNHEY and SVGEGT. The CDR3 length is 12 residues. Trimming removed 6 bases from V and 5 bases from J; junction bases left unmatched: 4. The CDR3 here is CASSPTSDEQYF. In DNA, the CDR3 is TGTGCCAGCAGCCCCACTAGCGACGAGCAGTACTTC.

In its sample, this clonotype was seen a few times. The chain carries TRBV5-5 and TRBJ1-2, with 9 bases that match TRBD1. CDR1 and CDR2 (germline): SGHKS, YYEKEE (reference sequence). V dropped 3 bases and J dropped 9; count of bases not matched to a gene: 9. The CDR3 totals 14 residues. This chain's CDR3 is CASSSAGQGISYTF. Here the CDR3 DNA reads TGTGCCAGCAGCTCGGCCGGACAGGGGATAAGCTACACCTTC.

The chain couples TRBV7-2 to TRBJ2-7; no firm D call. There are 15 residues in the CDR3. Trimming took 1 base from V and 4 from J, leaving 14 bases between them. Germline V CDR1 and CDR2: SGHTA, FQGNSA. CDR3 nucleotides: TGTGCCAGCAGCTTAGTAAAAGGGTTCGGGTACGAGCAGTACTTC. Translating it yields CASSLVKGFGYEQYF.

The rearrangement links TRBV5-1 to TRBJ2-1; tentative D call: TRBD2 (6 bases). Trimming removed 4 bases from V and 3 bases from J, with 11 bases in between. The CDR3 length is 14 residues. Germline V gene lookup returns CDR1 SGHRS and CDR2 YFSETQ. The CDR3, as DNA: TGCGCCAGCAGCGGGGGGACCAACTACAATGAGCAGTTCTTC. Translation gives CASSGGTNYNEQFF.

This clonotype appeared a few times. The CDR3 DNA reads TGCGCCAGCAGCTTAACAAATAGCGGGAGTACCCCCTACGAGCAGTACTTC. Protein product: CASSLTNSGSTPYEQYF. V is TRBV5-1 and J is TRBJ2-7, with TRBD2 matching 9 bases. CDR1 SGHRS and CDR2 YFSETQ come from the germline V gene. The CDR3 covers 17 residues. V was clipped by 2 bases and J by 2 bases; unmatched bases: 11.

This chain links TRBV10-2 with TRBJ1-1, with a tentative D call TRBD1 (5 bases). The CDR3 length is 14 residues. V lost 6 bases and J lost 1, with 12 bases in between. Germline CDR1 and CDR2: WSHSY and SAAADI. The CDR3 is CASRRTGENTEAFF. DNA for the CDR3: TGCGCCAGCAGAAGGACGGGGGAGAACACTGAAGCTTTCTTT.

CDR3 nucleotide sequence: TGTGCCACCAGTGATCCCGGGTCCGCGCATGATAGGTCCGGGGAGCTGTTTTTT. This gives the protein CATSDPGSAHDRSGELFF. The rearrangement links TRBV24-1 to TRBJ2-2; the D is unclear. Germline CDR1 KGHDR, CDR2 SFDVKD. The CDR3 runs to 18 residues. Trimming removed 3 bases from V and 6 bases from J, with 22 bases in between.

The CDR3 DNA is TGCAGCGCCGGCCGGACAGGACGCTCCTACAATGAGCAGTTCTTC. This codes for CSAGRTGRSYNEQFF. The chain joins TRBV29-1 to TRBJ2-1, with TRBD1 matching 7 bases. The CDR3 is 15 residues long. Germline CDR1 is SQVTM and CDR2 is ANQGSEA. J lost 0 bases, V lost 7 bases, and 9 bases had no gene match.